These 27 T cell receptor beta chains were sequenced from one sample in a study of blood T cell repertoires in COVID-19. The repertoire was sequenced with immunoSEQ multiplex PCR; TCRdb's copy has only in-frame clones and lacks some. There are 110,000 to 150,000 clones in the sample; roughly 88% occur only once, and 1.8% lies in the top ten. The sequenced material came from peripheral blood. The receptors derive from a man in his 70s with acute or convalescent COVID-19.

The DNA of the CDR3 is TGTGCCAGCAGCCCGGCGGCCGGACTAGGCGTCCAAGAGACCCAGTACTTC. Translation gives CASSPAAGLGVQETQYF. The chain has TRBV3-1 (or the pseudogene TRBV3-2) and TRBJ2-5; 7 positions match TRBD2. The V and J ends lost 4 bases and 1 base, in that order; junction bases with no gene match: 12. The CDR3 is made up of 17 amino acids. Germline V CDR1 and CDR2: LGHDT, YNNKEL (reference sequence).

This chain joins TRBV6-5 and TRBJ1-2, with TRBD1 as a possible D gene (5 bases). CDR3 length: 14 residues. Trimming shortened V by 0 bases and J by 4 bases, and 9 bases separated the two germline ends. CDR1 is MNHEY, CDR2 SVGAGI, per germline. The CDR3, as DNA: TGTGCCAGCAGTTACTCGGGGGGTTCCTATGGCTACACCTTC. Its translation: CASSYSGGSYGYTF.

V and J are TRBV18 and TRBJ1-2; TRBD1 agrees at 8 bases. Trimming cost V 5 bases and J 7 bases; bases outside gene matches: 12. CDR3 length: 15 residues. Germline loops: CDR1 KGHSH, CDR2 LQKENI. Written as DNA, the CDR3 is TGTGCCAGCTCAGCCTTGGACAGGGAGGGCTCTGGCTACACCTTC. Translated, it gives CASSALDREGSGYTF.

This sequence joins TRBV6-5 and TRBJ2-6; 8 bases fit TRBD1. V gave up 4 bases and J gave up 18 bases; unmatched junction bases: 8. The CDR3 has 12 residues. The germline gives CDR1 MNHEY, CDR2 SVGAGI. The CDR3 sequence: CASSSRGPLQTF. For the CDR3, the DNA is TGTGCCAGCAGTTCCAGGGGGCCACTTCAGACTTTC.

This chain uses TRBV18 with TRBJ2-6; D might be TRBD1 (6 bases). Germline loops: CDR1 KGHSH, CDR2 LQKENI. V was cut by 8 bases and J by 0 bases, with 11 bases left in between. This CDR3 is built from 15 residues. CDR3 nucleotides: TGTGCCAGCAAACCAGGGGACTCTGGGGCCAACGTCCTGACTTTC. Its protein is CASKPGDSGANVLTF.

The rearrangement links TRBV7-3 to TRBJ2-7; TRBD2 is a possible D gene (6 bases). The CDR3 is 13 amino acids. CDR1 is SGHTA and CDR2 is FQGTGA in the germline V gene. Trimming stripped 5 bases from V and 6 bases from J, with 14 bases between. CDR3 nucleotide sequence: TGTGCCAGCAGCGCGGGACTGCCCTCCGAGCAGTACTTC. This codes for CASSAGLPSEQYF.

The V call is TRBV5-1, the J call TRBJ2-3, with D maybe TRBD2 (5 bases). V was shortened by 0 bases and J by 4 bases, with 6 bases between the two germline ends. This CDR3 is built from 13 residues. Germline loops: CDR1 SGHRS, CDR2 YFSETQ. CDR3 region: CASSLAGADTQYF. As DNA, the CDR3 is TGCGCCAGCAGCTTGGCCGGGGCAGATACGCAGTATTTT. Supplemented by reference TRBV5-1 and TRBJ2-3, the full variable domain reads KAGVTQTPRYLIKTRGQQVTLSCSPISGHRSVSWYQQTPGQGLQFLFEYFSETQRNKGNFPGRFSGRQFSNSRSEMNVSTLELGDSALYLCASSLAGADTQYFGPGTRLTVL.

The chain uses TRBV5-1 and TRBJ2-5, with 8 bases matching TRBD2. The CDR3 totals 15 residues. From germline, CDR1 is SGHRS and CDR2 YFSETQ. J gave up 5 bases and V 1 base, and 7 bases lay outside the gene matches. CDR3 region: CASSLNTGGAETQYF. The CDR3 region has the DNA TGCGCCAGCAGCTTGAATACCGGGGGGGCCGAGACCCAGTACTTC. The full variable domain, its missing parts supplied by reference TRBV5-1 and TRBJ2-5, is KAGVTQTPRYLIKTRGQQVTLSCSPISGHRSVSWYQQTPGQGLQFLFEYFSETQRNKGNFPGRFSGRQFSNSRSEMNVSTLELGDSALYLCASSLNTGGAETQYFGPGTRLLVL.

This clone turned up a few times. The V and J genes are TRBV2 and TRBJ2-1, with TRBD1 matching 11 bases. CDR3 size: 14 residues. The V gene end was trimmed by 8 bases and the J gene end by 5 bases; junction bases not matched to a gene: 5. Germline loops: CDR1 SNHLY, CDR2 FYNNEI. The CDR3 DNA is TGTGCCAGCGCGGGACAGGGGGTGGACAATGAGCAGTTCTTC. Amino acid sequence: CASAGQGVDNEQFF.

The V call is TRBV7-9, the J call TRBJ1-2; 7 bases are a match to TRBD1. The CDR3 loop spans 15 amino acids. Trimming took 5 bases from V and 0 from J; bases not matched to a gene: 6. The V gene's germline CDR1 is SEHNR and CDR2 FQNEAQ (reference sequence). Here the CDR3 reads CASSRQGQANYGYTF. CDR3 DNA: TGTGCCAGCAGCCGACAGGGCCAAGCTAACTATGGCTACACCTTC.

This clone was counted only a few times. The chain combines TRBV10-3 with TRBJ1-1, with a tentative D call TRBD1 (6 bases). Germline V gene data show CDR1 as ENHRY and CDR2 as SYGVKD. The CDR3 runs to 19 residues. Trimming left V 0 bases short and J 5 bases short, with 25 bases between. This CDR3 is CAISESIMGHHLPNTEAFF. The CDR3 nucleotides read TGTGCCATCAGTGAGTCGATAATGGGACATCACCTCCCGAATACTGAAGCTTTCTTT.

The V gene is TRBV6-5, the J gene TRBJ1-2; weak D call: TRBD1 (5 bases). The CDR3 sequence is 15 residues long. V gave up 0 bases and J gave up 6 bases, with 14 bases separating them. Germline CDR1 and CDR2: MNHEY and SVGAGI. The CDR3 coding sequence is TGTGCCAGCAGTTACTCGGGGGGGAATTTAGATGGCTACACCTTC. Its protein product is CASSYSGGNLDGYTF.

The chain is built from TRBV5-6 and TRBJ2-5, with TRBD2 matching 7 bases. V was pared by 4 bases and J by 9 bases, with 9 bases of the junction left unmatched. The CDR3 is 13 residues long. Germline V CDR1 and CDR2: SGHDT, YYEEEE. CDR3 sequence reads: CASSRGRGRAQYF. CDR3 in DNA: TGTGCCAGCAGCCGGGGGAGGGGAAGGGCCCAGTACTTC.

This chain uses TRBV5-1 with TRBJ1-2; D remains ambiguous. Deletions cut 0 bases from V and 7 bases from J, with 10 bases between. The CDR3 is 13 amino acids. The germline CDR1 and CDR2 sequences are SGHRS and YFSETQ. Here the CDR3 reads CASSLGTEGGYTF. The CDR3 DNA is TGCGCCAGCAGCTTGGGTACTGAGGGTGGCTACACCTTC.

The chain links TRBV10-2 to TRBJ1-1; D may be TRBD1 (6 bases). Trimming removed 2 bases at V and 3 bases at J, with 22 bases between. Looked up from germline, CDR1 is WSHSY and CDR2 is SAAADI. The CDR3 consists of 18 residues. The CDR3 spells CASSELWAGARRDTEAFF. The CDR3 DNA sequence: TGCGCCAGCAGTGAGCTTTGGGCAGGGGCGAGAAGGGACACTGAAGCTTTCTTT.

J is TRBJ2-7 and V is TRBV24-1, with D tentatively TRBD1 (5 bases). Germline CDR1 and CDR2: KGHDR and SFDVKD. The CDR3 runs to 16 residues. V lost 5 bases to trimming and J lost 7 bases, with 23 bases between them. The CDR3 sequence is CATSAQTGFPASEQYF. Written as DNA, the CDR3 is TGTGCCACCAGTGCCCAAACAGGATTCCCCGCTAGTGAGCAGTACTTC.

This clone was recorded a few times. The chain recombines TRBV5-1 with TRBJ1-1, with a tentative D call TRBD1 (5 bases). Germline V gene lookup returns CDR1 SGHRS and CDR2 YFSETQ. This CDR3 spans 14 amino acids. V lost 0 bases, J lost 5 bases, and 11 bases lay in between. CDR3 protein: CASSLVQGWTEAFF. The CDR3 DNA is TGCGCCAGCAGCTTGGTTCAGGGTTGGACTGAAGCTTTCTTT. The full variable domain, in which reference TRBV5-1 and TRBJ1-1 provide the parts outside the CDR3, is KAGVTQTPRYLIKTRGQQVTLSCSPISGHRSVSWYQQTPGQGLQFLFEYFSETQRNKGNFPGRFSGRQFSNSRSEMNVSTLELGDSALYLCASSLVQGWTEAFFGQGTRLTVV.

The V call is TRBV28, the J call TRBJ1-5, with 8 bases fitting TRBD1. Germline CDR1 MDHEN, CDR2 SYDVKM. The CDR3 contains 15 residues. The junction had 6 bases not matched to a gene; V was cut back by 6 bases and J by 2 bases. The CDR3, as DNA: TGTGCCAGCAGCCCGGGACAGGCCGGCAATCAGCCCCAGCATTTT. It specifies CASSPGQAGNQPQHF.

The J gene is TRBJ1-5, the V gene TRBV19; the D gene is possibly TRBD1 (5 bases). Per germline, CDR1 LNHDA and CDR2 SQIVND (reference sequence). The CDR3 is made up of 13 amino acids. With 3 bases removed from V and 6 bases from J, the gap between germline ends came to 9 bases. CDR3 sequence reads: CASSMQGGQPQHF. Written as DNA, the CDR3 is TGTGCCAGTAGTATGCAGGGTGGTCAGCCCCAGCATTTT.

The genes are TRBV2 and TRBJ2-1, with 7 bases aligning to TRBD2. The CDR3 has 13 residues. From germline, CDR1 is SNHLY and CDR2 FYNNEI. The V and J ends lost 6 bases and 4 bases, in that order; junction bases with no gene match: 3. The DNA for the CDR3 is TGTGCCAGCAGCGGGGGGATATACAATGAGCAGTTCTTC. Amino acids: CASSGGIYNEQFF.

Only one count was recorded for this clone. V and J are TRBV2 and TRBJ2-7; the match to TRBD1 covers 10 bases. The germline V gene has CDR1 SNHLY and CDR2 FYNNEI. V lost 2 bases, J lost 5 bases, and 9 bases stayed unmatched. The CDR3 sequence is 16 residues long. CDR3 sequence: CASSEPGGTGANEQYF. CDR3 in DNA: TGTGCCAGCAGTGAACCGGGTGGGACAGGGGCCAACGAGCAGTACTTC.

V is TRBV7-9 and J is TRBJ2-7, with D perhaps TRBD1 (6 bases). Germline CDR1 reads SEHNR; CDR2 reads FQNEAQ (reference sequence). The CDR3 sequence is 13 residues long. Trimming shortened V by 5 bases and J by 5 bases, and 13 bases separated the two germline ends. The CDR3 sequence: CASSAWTDNEQYF. Here the CDR3 DNA reads TGTGCCAGCAGCGCATGGACAGACAACGAGCAGTACTTC.

This clone was detected only a few times. The chain links TRBV13 to TRBJ2-7; 7 nucleotides align to TRBD1. Germline V gene sequence: CDR1 PRHDT, CDR2 FYEKMQ (reference sequence). The CDR3 has 15 residues. V was clipped by 4 bases and J by 0 bases; unmatched bases: 6. In DNA, the CDR3 is TGTGCCAGCAGCTCGGGACAGTTGAGCTCCTACGAGCAGTACTTC. It translates to CASSSGQLSSYEQYF.

The genes are TRBV7-3 and TRBJ1-3, with 9 bases fitting TRBD1. CDR1 and CDR2 from the germline V gene are SGHTA and FQGTGA. The CDR3 extends over 15 amino acids. The V and J ends lost 4 bases and 3 bases, in that order; junction bases with no gene match: 4. Written as DNA, the CDR3 is TGTGCCAGCAGCTCGGGACAGGGCGATGGAAACACCATATATTTT. Its translation is CASSSGQGDGNTIYF.

The CDR3 loop is CAISGSIQGTQFF. The CDR3, as DNA: TGTGCCATCAGTGGTTCTATACAGGGGACGCAGTTCTTC. The chain carries TRBV10-3 and TRBJ2-1, with TRBD1 matching over 7 bases. In germline, CDR1 is ENHRY, CDR2 SYGVKD. V shed 4 bases and J 12 bases; nucleotides not matched to a gene: 9. The CDR3 contains 13 residues.

The rearrangement links TRBV5-6 to TRBJ1-2; TRBD1 matches 9 bases. The CDR3 runs 15 residues. Looked up from germline, CDR1 is SGHDT and CDR2 is YYEEEE. The trim removed 0 bases at V and 4 bases at J, leaving 4 bases unmatched. CDR3 sequence reads: CASSLGGQGGYGYTF. The CDR3 DNA reads TGTGCCAGCAGCTTGGGGGGACAGGGAGGCTATGGCTACACCTTC.

This CDR3 reads CASSQTGENYGYTF. CDR3 nucleotide sequence: TGCGCCAGCAGCCAGACAGGGGAGAACTATGGCTACACCTTC. The chain carries TRBV5-1 and TRBJ1-2; 8 bases are a match to TRBD1. The CDR3 extends over 14 amino acids. The J segment lost 2 bases and the V segment lost 4 bases, leaving 4 bases of the junction unmatched. The germline gives CDR1 SGHRS, CDR2 YFSETQ. Complete variable domain (other parts from reference TRBV5-1 and TRBJ1-2): KAGVTQTPRYLIKTRGQQVTLSCSPISGHRSVSWYQQTPGQGLQFLFEYFSETQRNKGNFPGRFSGRQFSNSRSEMNVSTLELGDSALYLCASSQTGENYGYTFGSGTRLTVV.